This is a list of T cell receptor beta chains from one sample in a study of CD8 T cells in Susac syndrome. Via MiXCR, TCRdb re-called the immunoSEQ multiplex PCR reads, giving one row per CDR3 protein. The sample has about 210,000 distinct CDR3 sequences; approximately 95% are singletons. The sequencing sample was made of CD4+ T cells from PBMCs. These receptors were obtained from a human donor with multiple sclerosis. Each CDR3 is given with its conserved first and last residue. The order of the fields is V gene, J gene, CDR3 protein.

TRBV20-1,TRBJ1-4,CSASFRGEKLFF
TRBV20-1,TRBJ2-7,CSARQGHEQYF
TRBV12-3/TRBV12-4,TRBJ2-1,CASSFSFSHNEQFF
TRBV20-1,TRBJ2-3,CSARDRQDGTDTQYF
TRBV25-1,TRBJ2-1,CASSQGLPYNEQFF
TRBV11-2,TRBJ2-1,CASSASSGGRHEQFF
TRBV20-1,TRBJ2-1,CSAVSLAGGFNEQFF
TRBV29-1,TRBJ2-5,CSHAGLAGAKQETQYF
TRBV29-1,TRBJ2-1,CSVSSILYNEQFF
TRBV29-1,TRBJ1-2,CSFSRDSRYGYTF
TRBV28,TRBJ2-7,CASSTQGGDYEQYF
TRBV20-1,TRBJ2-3,CSAARDANRRWGTQYF
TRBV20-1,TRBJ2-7,CSARDPRNALLYEQYF
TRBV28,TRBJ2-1,CASSFNEQFF
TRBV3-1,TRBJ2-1,CASSPRAGLGHNEQFF
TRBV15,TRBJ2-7,CATSPSHYEQYF
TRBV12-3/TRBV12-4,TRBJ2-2,CASSRASGELFF
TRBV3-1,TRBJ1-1,CASSFNQETEAFF
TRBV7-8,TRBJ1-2,CASSLVSTAYGYTF
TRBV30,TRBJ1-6,CAWSVRQVAALHF
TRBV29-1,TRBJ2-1,CSGGLAGAGEQFF
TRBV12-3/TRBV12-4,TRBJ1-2,CASSLNGKDGYTF
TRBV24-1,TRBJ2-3,CATSSHTDTQYF
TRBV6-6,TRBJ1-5,CASSYEGGRQPQHF
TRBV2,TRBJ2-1,CASRQGENEQFF
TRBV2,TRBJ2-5,CARQGGETQYF
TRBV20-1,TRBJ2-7,CSARDDRGSYEQYF
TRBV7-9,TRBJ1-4,CASSLAGTAGEKLFF